The present T cell receptor beta chain was sequenced within a study of blood T cell repertoires in COVID-19. Study in general: Sources were T cells, B-cell-depleted T cells, or PBMCs; the material itself was cDNA or gDNA.

Trimming removed 1 base at V and 2 bases at J, with 18 bases between. Germline lookup yields CDR1 SGHRS and CDR2 YFSETQ. This CDR3 spans 17 amino acids. Authors' analysis steps: Amplifying reference gene primers gave estimates of nucleated cell counts. Profiling relied on immunoSEQ multiplex PCR, and the TCRdb table lists in-frame clones only, not all of them. V and J calls and clone size are given by that table; D and trimming were obtained from the DNA. Of some 670,000 clones in the sample, 75% to 90% were seen once. Sequencing input: peripheral blood. This clonotype was obtained from a young woman with acute or convalescent COVID-19. The gene calls are TRBV5-1 and TRBJ1-2, with D maybe TRBD1 (5 bases). The CDR3 loop reads CASSLPGRGVENYGYTF. The CDR3 DNA reads as TGCGCCAGCAGCTTGCCGGGACGGGGGGTGGAGAACTATGGCTACACCTTC.